Presented here are 17 T cell receptor beta chains from one specimen sequenced in a study of blood T cell repertoires in COVID-19. TCRdb's copy holds only in-frame clones and misses some; the assay was immunoSEQ multiplex PCR. Of approximately 290,000 clones listed, 70% to 90% are singletons. The specimen sequenced was peripheral blood. All receptors come from a human donor with COVID-19, enrolled during active disease. The donor label of this sample is uncertain.

The genes are TRBV11-3 and TRBJ2-1; the match to TRBD1 covers 8 bases. Germline V gives CDR1 SGHNT, CDR2 YENEEA. Losses at the gene ends were 5 bases for V and 6 bases for J; bases not matched to a gene: 6. The CDR3 loop spans 14 amino acids. DNA of the CDR3: TGTGCCAGCAGCCCCGGACAGGGAGGCAATGAGCAGTTCTTC. Its protein product is CASSPGQGGNEQFF.

This chain connects TRBV12-3 or TRBV12-4 to TRBJ1-5; unclear D gene. The V end lost 5 bases, the J end lost 11 bases, and 13 bases lay between the germline ends. The CDR3 runs to 12 residues. The CDR3 region is CASSPPDKTQHF. The CDR3 DNA sequence: TGTGCCAGCAGTCCGCCTGACAAGACCCAGCATTTT.

The chain has TRBV6-2 or TRBV6-3 and TRBJ2-2; the match to TRBD1 covers 8 bases. The CDR3 runs to 17 residues. The V gene's germline CDR1 is MNHEY and CDR2 SVGEGT. V lost 2 bases to trimming and J lost 0 bases; unmatched junction nucleotides: 5. The CDR3 sequence: CASSYQTGGTNTGELFF. Here the CDR3 DNA reads TGTGCCAGCAGTTACCAAACAGGGGGTACGAACACCGGGGAGCTGTTTTTT.

CDR3 amino acids: CATYSAGADQNTEAFF. Here the CDR3 DNA reads TGTGCCACCTATTCCGCGGGAGCAGACCAGAACACTGAAGCTTTCTTT. V usage is TRBV7-9 and J usage is TRBJ1-1; D unclear. This CDR3 region has 16 residues. Trimming removed 10 bases at V and 1 base at J, with 22 bases between. Germline-derived CDR1 and CDR2 are SEHNR and FQNEAQ (reference sequence).

The V and J genes are TRBV10-3 and TRBJ2-3, with 9 positions matching TRBD2. With V trimmed by 5 bases and J by 2 bases, 5 bases remained unmatched. CDR1 is ENHRY, CDR2 SYGVKD, per germline. The CDR3 contains 15 residues. As DNA, the CDR3 is TGTGCCATCAGTTCCGCGGGAGGGCTCACAGATACGCAGTATTTT. This translates into CAISSAGGLTDTQYF.

The rearrangement links TRBV3-1 (or the pseudogene TRBV3-2) to TRBJ2-3; D may be TRBD2 (6 bases). V lost 1 base and J 0 bases, leaving 11 bases between the germline ends. The V gene's germline CDR1 is LGHDT and CDR2 YNNKEL (reference sequence). The CDR3 sequence is 16 residues long. The CDR3 spells CASSQGTGLSTDTQYF. The CDR3 coding sequence is TGTGCCAGCAGCCAAGGAACGGGACTCAGCACAGATACGCAGTATTTT.

The chain has TRBV28 and TRBJ2-7; 8 bases are shared with TRBD2. The CDR3 is made up of 14 amino acids. The V and J ends lost 6 bases and 5 bases, in that order; junction bases with no gene match: 9. From germline, CDR1 is MDHEN and CDR2 SYDVKM. CDR3: CASRGSGGSNEQYF. In DNA, the CDR3 is TGTGCCAGCAGAGGGTCGGGGGGGAGTAACGAGCAGTACTTC.

This chain uses TRBV30 with TRBJ1-2; D unclear. The germline CDR1 and CDR2 sequences are GTSNPN and SVGIG (reference sequence). The length of the CDR3 is 12 residues. The ends were cut back, 0 bases at V and 5 bases at J, with 7 bases in the middle. In DNA form, the CDR3 reads TGTGCCTGGAGTGTACCGAGGTATGGCTACACCTTC. Its translation is CAWSVPRYGYTF.

V gene TRBV27 combines with J gene TRBJ2-5; 7 positions agree with TRBD2. The germline V gene has CDR1 MNHEY and CDR2 SMNVEV (reference sequence). J was trimmed by 4 bases and V by 5 bases; bases with no gene match: 1. This CDR3 is 12 amino acids long. The CDR3 nucleotides read TGTGCCAGCAGTGGGGGGGGAGAGACCCAGTACTTC. Translating it yields CASSGGGETQYF.

This rearrangement joins TRBV27 to TRBJ2-7, with 8 bases identical to TRBD2. CDR3 size: 15 residues. Germline loops: CDR1 MNHEY, CDR2 SMNVEV (reference sequence). V shed 5 bases, J shed 6 bases, and the junction held 12 bases outside the gene matches. CDR3 DNA: TGTGCCAGCAGTCCGGCGGCATTAAGCGGGAGCGAGCAGTACTTC. This gives the protein CASSPAALSGSEQYF.

This clone showed up just once. The chain recombines TRBV7-3 with TRBJ2-1, with 8 bases matching TRBD2. The CDR3 length is 12 residues. CDR1 SGHTA and CDR2 FQGTGA come from the germline V gene. The junction had 6 bases not matched to a gene; V was cut back by 3 bases and J by 14 bases. CDR3 loop: CASSFAGTRKFF. CDR3 in DNA: TGTGCCAGCAGCTTTGCCGGGACTAGAAAGTTCTTC.

The chain has TRBV20-1 and TRBJ2-5, with 7 nucleotides matching TRBD2. With 3 bases clipped from V and 1 base from J, the junction kept 5 bases outside the gene matches. The CDR3 consists of 14 residues. Germline loops: CDR1 DFQATT, CDR2 SNEGSKA (reference sequence). The chain's CDR3 is CSASRASGQETQYF. In nucleotides, the CDR3 is TGCAGTGCTAGTAGGGCTAGCGGCCAAGAGACCCAGTACTTC.

The chain joins TRBV28 to TRBJ1-2, with 11 bases that match TRBD1. The V gene end was trimmed by 7 bases and the J gene end by 7 bases; junction bases not matched to a gene: 2. Germline lookup yields CDR1 MDHEN and CDR2 SYDVKM. The CDR3 consists of 12 residues. The CDR3 DNA follows: TGTGCCAGCACGGACAGGGGGCGTGGCTACACCTTC. This codes for CASTDRGRGYTF.

This clone came up a few times. The chain couples TRBV7-3 to TRBJ2-1; 11 bases line up with TRBD1. CDR3 length equals 22 residues. Looked up from germline, CDR1 is SGHTA and CDR2 is FQGTGA. The V gene end was trimmed by 1 base and the J gene end by 5 bases; junction bases not matched to a gene: 22. The CDR3 DNA follows: TGTGCCAGCAGCTTAAGCAAGTGGCGGACAGGGGGCCCACGACTAGCGGACAATGAGCAGTTCTTC. Protein product: CASSLSKWRTGGPRLADNEQFF.

This chain connects TRBV7-2 to TRBJ2-5; unclear D gene. The V end lost 7 bases, the J end lost 0 bases, and 24 bases lay between the germline ends. Germline CDR1 reads SGHTA; CDR2 reads FQGNSA. The CDR3 loop spans 18 amino acids. CDR3 sequence reads: CASKTQADSPTYQETQYF. The CDR3 DNA reads as TGTGCCAGCAAAACTCAAGCAGACTCTCCTACCTACCAAGAGACCCAGTACTTC.

The chain links TRBV6-5 to TRBJ2-1; 7 bases are shared with TRBD2. The CDR3 consists of 16 residues. After removal of 3 bases from V and 5 bases from J, the junction contained 10 bases not matched to a gene. Germline V lookup: CDR1 MNHEY, CDR2 SVGAGI. The DNA of the CDR3 is TGTGCCAGCAGTTATAGGGAGGGAGTAATGGACAATGAGCAGTTCTTC. Its protein is CASSYREGVMDNEQFF.

The chain carries TRBV27 and TRBJ2-3; tentative D call: TRBD2 (6 bases). V lost 5 bases, J lost 8 bases, and 20 bases lay in between. Germline V gives CDR1 MNHEY, CDR2 SMNVEV (reference sequence). The CDR3 extends over 15 amino acids. CDR3 amino acids: CASSPRLDFGGTQYF. CDR3 coding DNA: TGTGCCAGCAGTCCCCGACTAGACTTTGGGGGTACGCAGTATTTT.